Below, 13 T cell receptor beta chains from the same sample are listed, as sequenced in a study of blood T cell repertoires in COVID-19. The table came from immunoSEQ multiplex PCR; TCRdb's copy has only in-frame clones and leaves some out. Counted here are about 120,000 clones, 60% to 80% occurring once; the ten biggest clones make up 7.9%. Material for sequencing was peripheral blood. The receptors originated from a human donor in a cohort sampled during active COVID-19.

The CDR3 nucleotides are TGTGCCAGCAGCGCTAGCGGGGGGGCAACGGCCTACAATGAGCAGTTCTTC. Amino acid sequence: CASSASGGATAYNEQFF. The gene calls are TRBV6-4 and TRBJ2-1, with 12 positions matching TRBD2. With 6 bases clipped from V and 2 bases from J, the junction kept 8 bases outside the gene matches. Germline CDR1 reads MRHNA; CDR2 reads SNTAGT. The CDR3 runs to 17 residues.

The CDR3 region has the DNA TGTGCCAGCAGTCCCCGGGACAGGGGGGTCTACAGCTATGGCTACACCTTC. It specifies CASSPRDRGVYSYGYTF. J is TRBJ1-2 and V is TRBV6-6, with 11 bases lining up with TRBD1. J gave up 4 bases and V 5 bases, and 12 bases lay outside the gene matches. The CDR3 spans 17 residues. CDR1 and CDR2 from the germline V gene are MNHNY and SVGAGI (reference sequence).

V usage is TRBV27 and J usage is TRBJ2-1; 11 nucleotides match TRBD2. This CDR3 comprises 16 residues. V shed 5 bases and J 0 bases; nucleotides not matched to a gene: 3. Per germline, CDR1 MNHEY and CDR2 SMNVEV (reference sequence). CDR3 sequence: CASSLSGGGSYNEQFF. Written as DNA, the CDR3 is TGTGCCAGCAGTCTTAGCGGGGGGGGCTCCTACAATGAGCAGTTCTTC.

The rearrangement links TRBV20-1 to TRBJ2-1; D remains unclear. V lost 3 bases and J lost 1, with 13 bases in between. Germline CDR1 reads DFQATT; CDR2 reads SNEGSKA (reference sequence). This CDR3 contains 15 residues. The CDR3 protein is CSASWASQSYNEQFF. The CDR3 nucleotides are TGCAGTGCTAGTTGGGCAAGCCAATCCTACAATGAGCAGTTCTTC.

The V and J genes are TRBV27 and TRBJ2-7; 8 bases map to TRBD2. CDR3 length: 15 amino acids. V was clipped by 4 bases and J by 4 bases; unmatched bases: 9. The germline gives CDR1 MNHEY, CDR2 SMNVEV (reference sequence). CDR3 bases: TGTGCCAGCAGTTACGAGAAGCGGGGGCTATACGAGCAGTACTTC. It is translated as CASSYEKRGLYEQYF.

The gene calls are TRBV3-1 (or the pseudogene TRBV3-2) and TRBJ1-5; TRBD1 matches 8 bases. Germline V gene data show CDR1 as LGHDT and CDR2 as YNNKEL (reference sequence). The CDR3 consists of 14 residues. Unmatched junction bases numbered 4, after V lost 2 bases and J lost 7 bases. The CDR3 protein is CASSQQGAEQPQHF. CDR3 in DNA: TGTGCCAGCAGCCAACAGGGGGCTGAACAGCCCCAGCATTTT.

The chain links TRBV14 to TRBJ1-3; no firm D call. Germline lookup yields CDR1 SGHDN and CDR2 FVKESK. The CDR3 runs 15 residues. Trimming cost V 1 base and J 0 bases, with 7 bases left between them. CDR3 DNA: TGTGCCAGCAGCCAAGGAGCTTACTCTGGAAACACCATATATTTT. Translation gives CASSQGAYSGNTIYF. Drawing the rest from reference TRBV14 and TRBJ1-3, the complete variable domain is EAGVTQFPSHSVIEKGQTVTLRCDPISGHDNLYWYRRVMGKEIKFLLHFVKESKQDESGMPNNRFLAERTGGTYSTLKVQPAELEDSGVYFCASSQGAYSGNTIYFGEGSWLTVV.

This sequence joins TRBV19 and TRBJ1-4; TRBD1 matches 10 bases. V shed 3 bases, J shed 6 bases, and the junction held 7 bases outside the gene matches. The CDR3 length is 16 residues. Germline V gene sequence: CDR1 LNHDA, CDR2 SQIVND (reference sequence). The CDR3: CASSMFGTGEDEKLFF. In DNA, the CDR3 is TGTGCCAGTAGTATGTTTGGGACAGGGGAGGATGAAAAACTGTTTTTT.

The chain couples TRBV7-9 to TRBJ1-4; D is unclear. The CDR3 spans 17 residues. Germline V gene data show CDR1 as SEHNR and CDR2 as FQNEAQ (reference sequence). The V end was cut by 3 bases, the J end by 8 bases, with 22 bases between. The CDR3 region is CASSFAGEEVNKEKLFF. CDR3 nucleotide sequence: TGTGCCAGCAGCTTCGCAGGCGAGGAGGTGAACAAGGAAAAACTGTTTTTT.

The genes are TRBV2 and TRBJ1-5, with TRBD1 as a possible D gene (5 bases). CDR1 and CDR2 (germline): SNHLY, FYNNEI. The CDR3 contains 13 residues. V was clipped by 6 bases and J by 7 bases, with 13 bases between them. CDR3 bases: TGTGCCAGCAGCGCTTGGGGGGACCAGCCCCAGCATTTT. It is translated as CASSAWGDQPQHF.

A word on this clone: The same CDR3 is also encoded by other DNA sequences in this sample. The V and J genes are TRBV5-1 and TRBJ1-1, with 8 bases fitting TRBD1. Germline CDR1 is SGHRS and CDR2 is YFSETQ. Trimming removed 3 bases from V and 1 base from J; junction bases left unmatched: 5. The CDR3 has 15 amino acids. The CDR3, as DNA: TGCGCCAGCAGCTCCCGGCAGGGGGCGAACACTGAAGCTTTCTTT. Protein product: CASSSRQGANTEAFF.

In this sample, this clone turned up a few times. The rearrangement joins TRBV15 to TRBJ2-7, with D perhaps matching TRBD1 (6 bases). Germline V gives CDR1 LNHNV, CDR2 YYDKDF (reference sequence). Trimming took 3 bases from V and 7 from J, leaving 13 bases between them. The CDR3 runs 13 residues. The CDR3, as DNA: TGTGCCACCAGCAGCAACAGGGTAGAGGAGCAGTACTTC. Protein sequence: CATSSNRVEEQYF.

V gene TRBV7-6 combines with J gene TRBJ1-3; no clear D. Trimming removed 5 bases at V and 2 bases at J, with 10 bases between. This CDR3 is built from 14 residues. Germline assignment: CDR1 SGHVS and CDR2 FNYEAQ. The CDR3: CASSPTLAGNTIYF. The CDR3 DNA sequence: TGTGCCAGCAGCCCGACTCTCGCTGGAAACACCATATATTTT.